This record concerns one T cell receptor (beta chain) sequence. This specimen comes from a study of blood T cell repertoires in COVID-19. Study at large: COVID-19 samples collected from the United States, Italy and Spain covered acute and convalescent phases. Sources were T cells, B-cell-depleted T cells, or PBMCs; the material itself was cDNA or gDNA.

This CDR3 has 14 amino acids. CDR1 is DFQATT, CDR2 SNEGSKA, per germline (reference sequence). V gave up 3 bases and J gave up 2 bases, with 12 bases separating them. Original processing methods: Estimation of nucleated cell counts relied on the amplification of reference gene primers. Libraries were prepared by immunoSEQ multiplex PCR; TCRdb keeps only in-frame clonotypes and omits some of them. The V and J calls and clone size come from that table; D and trimming were worked out from the DNA. The table shows fewer than 70,000 clones, with roughly 90% occurring only once. Material for sequencing was peripheral blood. This TCR came from a woman older than 75 with active COVID-19. This chain uses TRBV20-1 with TRBJ2-3; possibly TRBD2 for D (5 bases). CDR3 loop: CSASRSGYTDTQYF. The CDR3 DNA reads as TGCAGTGCTAGTCGAAGCGGATACACAGATACGCAGTATTTT.